Each of the 26 T cell receptor beta chains below was sequenced from the same sample in a study of OX40 agonist ivuxolimab in advanced cancers. This table comes from immunoSEQ multiplex PCR, and its TCRdb copy is limited to in-frame clones, with some not included. The sample holds more than 50,000 clones, approximately 86% seen once. The specimen was CD4+ or CD8+ T cells sorted from blood, collected in a trial of the OX40 agonist ivuxolimab. Receptors originate from an adult with an advanced solid tumor such as melanoma, head and neck, liver or kidney cancer.

The chain combines TRBV28 with TRBJ2-1, with 10 nucleotides matching TRBD2. The CDR3 is 17 amino acids. CDR1 and CDR2 (germline): MDHEN, SYDVKM. After removal of 10 bases from V and 2 bases from J, the junction contained 14 bases not matched to a gene. CDR3 amino acids: CATFEQSGRVTYNEQFF. CDR3 in DNA: TGTGCCACCTTCGAACAGAGCGGGAGGGTAACCTACAATGAGCAGTTCTTC.

For the CDR3, the DNA is TGTGCCAGCAGCTTGGTGTCAGCCACTAGCGAGGTCACAGATACGCAGTATTTT. It translates to CASSLVSATSEVTDTQYF. V gene TRBV5-6 combines with J gene TRBJ2-3, with TRBD2 matching over 7 bases. CDR3 length equals 18 residues. Trimming removed 0 bases from V and 2 bases from J; junction bases left unmatched: 12. Per the germline V gene, CDR1 is SGHDT and CDR2 is YYEEEE.

This clone was seen a handful of times. In nucleotides, the CDR3 is TGCGCCAGCAGCCCCAGGTTGGGGGGTGATGAAGCTTTCTTT. This encodes CASSPRLGGDEAFF. V usage is TRBV4-3 and J usage is TRBJ1-1, with D perhaps TRBD1 (5 bases). The CDR3 is 14 amino acids. V was pared by 4 bases and J by 7 bases, with 16 bases between. Germline V gene data show CDR1 as LGHNA and CDR2 as YSLEER.

The rearrangement joins TRBV28 to TRBJ2-1, with 12 bases aligning to TRBD1. This CDR3 is 16 amino acids long. Trimming took 5 bases from V and 5 from J; bases not matched to a gene: 7. The germline gives CDR1 MDHEN, CDR2 SYDVKM. The CDR3 here is CASSSRDRGQHNEQFF. CDR3 nucleotides: TGTGCCAGCAGTAGCCGGGACAGGGGGCAACACAATGAGCAGTTCTTC.

The chain employs TRBV7-6 and TRBJ2-1; a weak D match, TRBD2 (5 bases). The CDR3 is 13 residues long. V shed 3 bases and J shed 7 bases, with 10 bases lying between them. Germline V lookup: CDR1 SGHVS, CDR2 FNYEAQ. The CDR3 protein is CASSLWGANEQFF. The DNA of the CDR3 is TGTGCCAGCAGCTTGTGGGGAGCAAATGAGCAGTTCTTC.

The V gene is TRBV5-1, the J gene TRBJ2-3; D unresolved. Trimming took 0 bases from V and 1 from J, leaving 9 bases between them. The CDR3 consists of 15 residues. Germline V CDR1 and CDR2: SGHRS, YFSETQ. CDR3 DNA: TGCGCCAGCAGCTTGGAGGCCCTGGGCACAGATACGCAGTATTTT. Protein sequence: CASSLEALGTDTQYF. The whole variable domain, remainder taken from reference TRBV5-1 and TRBJ2-3, is KAGVTQTPRYLIKTRGQQVTLSCSPISGHRSVSWYQQTPGQGLQFLFEYFSETQRNKGNFPGRFSGRQFSNSRSEMNVSTLELGDSALYLCASSLEALGTDTQYFGPGTRLTVL.

The rearrangement uses TRBV14 and TRBJ2-4; TRBD2 aligns across 9 bases. This CDR3 is built from 20 residues. In germline, CDR1 is SGHDN, CDR2 FVKESK. The trim removed 4 bases at V and 0 bases at J, leaving 16 bases unmatched. CDR3 region: CASSPGLAFLSSEAKNIQYF. The DNA for the CDR3 is TGTGCCAGCAGCCCGGGACTAGCCTTTCTTTCGAGCGAAGCCAAAAACATTCAGTACTTC.

The chain uses TRBV28 and TRBJ2-3; 9 bases are a match to TRBD2. V lost 1 base to trimming and J lost 5 bases; unmatched junction nucleotides: 7. The length of the CDR3 is 16 residues. Germline V gene data show CDR1 as MDHEN and CDR2 as SYDVKM. This CDR3 reads CASSLSGTSTVDTQYF. As DNA, the CDR3 is TGTGCCAGCAGTTTATCAGGGACTAGCACGGTAGATACGCAGTATTTT.

The chain joins TRBV6-7 to TRBJ2-7, with 9 bases fitting TRBD2. TRBV6-7 is labeled an ORF, and its function is uncertain. V lost 5 bases, J lost 2 bases, and 7 bases stayed unmatched. CDR3 length: 15 amino acids. For the CDR3, the DNA is TGTGCCAGCAGTATGGCGGGAGGGCCTCCCTACGAGCAGTACTTC. Encoded protein: CASSMAGGPPYEQYF.

The chain joins TRBV6-1 to TRBJ2-7; 8 bases are a match to TRBD2. The germline CDR1 and CDR2 sequences are MNHNS and SASEGT. V shed 6 bases, J shed 4 bases, and the junction held 5 bases outside the gene matches. The CDR3 length is 13 residues. The CDR3 region is CASRSGGDYEQYF. The DNA for the CDR3 is TGTGCCAGCAGATCGGGGGGGGATTACGAGCAGTACTTC.

V gene TRBV19 combines with J gene TRBJ2-7, with a weak D call TRBD1 (5 bases). CDR3 length equals 15 residues. V was cut by 1 base and J by 5 bases, with 15 bases left in between. CDR1 is LNHDA and CDR2 is SQIVND in the germline V gene (reference sequence). This CDR3 is CASSIGTRGTHEQYF. CDR3 coding DNA: TGTGCCAGTAGTATAGGGACAAGGGGTACCCACGAGCAGTACTTC.

There are a few counts of this clone. The gene calls are TRBV28 and TRBJ2-1; D uncertain. Trimming removed 2 bases from V and 4 bases from J, with 12 bases in between. The CDR3 runs 15 residues. From germline, CDR1 is MDHEN and CDR2 SYDVKM. DNA of the CDR3: TGTGCCAGCAGTTTAGAGACTCTCTCATACAATGAGCAGTTCTTC. Residues: CASSLETLSYNEQFF.

The J gene is TRBJ1-1, the V gene TRBV28; D gene unclear. V lost 3 bases to trimming and J lost 8 bases, with 16 bases between them. Germline V gene sequence: CDR1 MDHEN, CDR2 SYDVKM. This CDR3 is built from 14 residues. The CDR3 spells CASSFERSRMEAFF. CDR3 nucleotides: TGTGCCAGCAGTTTTGAACGGTCAAGGATGGAAGCTTTCTTT. The full variable domain, in which reference TRBV28 and TRBJ1-1 provide the parts outside the CDR3, is DVKVTQSSRYLVKRTGEKVFLECVQDMDHENMFWYRQDPGLGLRLIYFSYDVKMKEKGDIPEGYSVSREKKERFSLILESASTNQTSMYLCASSFERSRMEAFFGQGTRLTVV.

The gene calls are TRBV5-8 and TRBJ2-1, with unresolved D. The CDR3 runs to 13 residues. The germline V and J ends were trimmed by 3 bases and 7 bases, with 11 bases remaining between them. The germline V gene encodes CDR1 SGHTS and CDR2 YDEGEE. CDR3 residues: CASSYTITNEQFF. The CDR3 nucleotides read TGTGCCAGCAGCTATACAATCACTAATGAGCAGTTCTTC.

In its sample, this clone ranks as medium-sized (0.01 to 0.1%). The chain is built from TRBV7-9 and TRBJ2-7; D is ambiguous. CDR1 and CDR2 from the germline V gene are SEHNR and FQNEAQ (reference sequence). This CDR3 contains 12 residues. V lost 0 bases, J lost 6 bases, and 6 bases lay in between. The CDR3 sequence: CASSLAVGEQYF. The CDR3 region has the DNA TGTGCCAGCAGCTTAGCCGTAGGCGAGCAGTACTTC. Full variable domain (outside the CDR3, taken from reference TRBV7-9 and TRBJ2-7): DTGVSQNPRHKITKRGQNVTFRCDPISEHNRLYWYRQTLGQGPEFLTYFQNEAQLEKSRLLSDRFSAERPKGSFSTLEIQRTEQGDSAMYLCASSLAVGEQYFGPGTRLTVT.

The chain joins TRBV28 to TRBJ2-5; TRBD2 aligns across 11 bases. The DNA matches TRBJ2-7 better at its end, which makes the J call doubtful. CDR1 and CDR2 from the germline V gene are MDHEN and SYDVKM. The CDR3 has 19 residues. CDR3 sequence: CASSLYDRDTSGRDYEQYF. CDR3 nucleotides: TGTGCCAGCAGTTTATATGATCGGGATACTAGCGGGAGAGACTACGAGCAGTACTTC.

The chain combines TRBV5-6 with TRBJ1-2, with 11 bases identical to TRBD1. This CDR3 is built from 14 residues. The V and J ends lost 2 bases and 7 bases, in that order; junction bases with no gene match: 4. The V gene's germline CDR1 is SGHDT and CDR2 YYEEEE. The CDR3 DNA reads as TGTGCCAGCAGCTTAGGACAGGGGGCGAGTGGCTACACCTTC. It is translated as CASSLGQGASGYTF.

V usage is TRBV14 and J usage is TRBJ2-2, with D possibly matching TRBD1 (5 bases). The CDR3 is made up of 16 amino acids. With 1 base removed from V and 1 base from J, the gap between germline ends came to 10 bases. Germline-derived CDR1 and CDR2 are SGHDN and FVKESK. CDR3 loop: CASSQGRGWNTGELFF. CDR3 sequence (DNA): TGTGCCAGCAGCCAAGGAAGGGGATGGAACACCGGGGAGCTGTTTTTT.

On this clone itself: One junction end disagrees with the germline gene, perhaps due to a read error. V is TRBV7-7 and J is TRBJ2-1, with 7 nucleotides matching TRBD2. CDR1 is SSHAT and CDR2 is FNYEAQ in the germline V gene (reference sequence). This CDR3 contains 14 residues. The CDR3 DNA is TGTGCTAGCAGCTTAGATTCATGGGGGGGTGAGCAGTTCTTC. Protein product: CASSLDSWGGEQFF.

The V call is TRBV21-1, the J call TRBJ2-1; the D call TRBD2 from the table was never checked on the DNA. TRBV21-1 is given as a pseudogene. CDR3 length equals 16 residues. Written as DNA, the CDR3 is TGTGCCAGCAGCTTCAGGACTAGCGGGACCTACAATGAGCAGTTCTTC. Protein sequence: CASSFRTSGTYNEQFF.

The chain links TRBV6-5 to TRBJ1-3; 8 bases align to TRBD1. The trim removed 4 bases at V and 4 bases at J, leaving 6 bases unmatched. CDR1 and CDR2 from the germline V gene are MNHEY and SVGAGI. The CDR3 length is 15 residues. CDR3 amino acids: CASSSATGAGNTIYF. Here the CDR3 DNA reads TGTGCCAGCAGTTCTGCGACAGGGGCGGGAAACACCATATATTTT.

V gene TRBV28 combines with J gene TRBJ2-5, with 7 bases identical to TRBD1. The J call may be faulty, since TRBJ2-7 better matches the DNA end. Germline V CDR1 and CDR2: MDHEN, SYDVKM. This CDR3 has 15 amino acids. In DNA, the CDR3 is TGTGCCAGCAGCCAACGACAGGGTGAGTCCTACGAGCAGTACTTC. It is translated as CASSQRQGESYEQYF.

The V call is TRBV30, the J call TRBJ2-2; D uncertain. Trimming took 2 bases from V and 1 from J, leaving 5 bases between them. The CDR3 spans 13 residues. Germline-derived CDR1 and CDR2 are GTSNPN and SVGIG (reference sequence). The CDR3 coding sequence is TGTGCCTGGAGTAGAGAGAACACCGGGGAGCTGTTTTTT. This encodes CAWSRENTGELFF.

The V call is TRBV6-6, the J call TRBJ2-1, with a weak D call TRBD1 (5 bases). The CDR3 is 16 amino acids. V was pared by 7 bases and J by 0 bases, with 16 bases between. The germline V gene has CDR1 MNHNY and CDR2 SVGAGI (reference sequence). The CDR3 sequence: CASTLLQVSSYNEQFF. In DNA form, the CDR3 reads TGTGCCAGCACCCTACTACAGGTCAGCTCCTACAATGAGCAGTTCTTC.

The chain employs TRBV4-3 and TRBJ2-2; 10 bases line up with TRBD2. The CDR3 loop spans 19 amino acids. V lost 1 base and J lost 3; bases outside the gene matches: 11. Germline V gene data show CDR1 as LGHNA and CDR2 as YSLEER. The CDR3 DNA reads as TGCGCCAGCAGCCAAGCCCCCCATTCTAGCGGGAGAGACACCGGGGAGCTGTTTTTT. Its translation is CASSQAPHSSGRDTGELFF.

The genes are TRBV27 and TRBJ2-7; D possibly corresponds to TRBD2 (5 bases). This CDR3 has 16 residues. CDR1 and CDR2 from the germline V gene are MNHEY and SMNVEV (reference sequence). V was clipped by 4 bases and J by 3 bases, with 19 bases between them. The CDR3, as DNA: TGTGCCAGCAGTTCAGCCCCGGACTTTACAGTCTACGAGCAGTACTTC. It yields the protein CASSSAPDFTVYEQYF.